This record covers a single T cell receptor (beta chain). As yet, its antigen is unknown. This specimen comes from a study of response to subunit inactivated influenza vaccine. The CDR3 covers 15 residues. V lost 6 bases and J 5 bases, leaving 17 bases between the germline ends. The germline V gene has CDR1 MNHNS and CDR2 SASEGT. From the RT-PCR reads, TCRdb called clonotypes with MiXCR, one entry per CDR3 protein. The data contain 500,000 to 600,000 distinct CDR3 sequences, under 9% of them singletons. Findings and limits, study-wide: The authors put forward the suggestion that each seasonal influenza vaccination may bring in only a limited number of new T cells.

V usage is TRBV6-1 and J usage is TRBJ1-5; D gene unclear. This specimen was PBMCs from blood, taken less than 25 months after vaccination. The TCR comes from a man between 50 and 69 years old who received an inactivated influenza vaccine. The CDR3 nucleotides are TGTGCCAGCAGCAAATCGAACGTCTGGGATCAGCCCCAGCATTTT. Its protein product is CASSKSNVWDQPQHF.